This T cell receptor (beta chain) was documented in a study of response to subunit inactivated influenza vaccine. The V gene's germline CDR1 is SGHVS and CDR2 FNYEAQ. The CDR3 consists of 14 residues. Trimming cost V 1 base and J 2 bases, with 9 bases left between them. From the RT-PCR reads, TCRdb called clonotypes with MiXCR, one entry per CDR3 protein. The sample carries about 520,000 distinct CDR3 sequences, approximately 7.7% recorded once. There are a few counts of this clonotype. The V gene is TRBV7-6, the J gene TRBJ2-7, with unresolved D. This sequence was found in a man aged 50 to 75 who received an inactivated influenza vaccine. The specimen was PBMCs from blood, collected less than 30 months after vaccination. CDR3 DNA sequence: TGTGCCAGCAGCTTAGACGCGGCTGCCTACGAGCAGTACTTC. It encodes CASSLDAAAYEQYF.